This T cell receptor (beta chain) was profiled in a study of persistence of HIV-infected CD4 T cells. Germline values: CDR1 SQVTM, CDR2 ANQGSEA. The CDR3 extends over 13 amino acids. V was trimmed by 4 bases and J by 0 bases, leaving 10 bases between them. With respect to this clone: Its specificity is unknown.

Overlapping HIV-1 Gag 15-mer peptides at approximately 0.91 ug per peptide per mL were used. Memory cells lacking CD40L and CD69 with high CD45RO were sorted. This was the immunoSEQ version 4 assay in survey mode. Assay used: immunoSEQ multiplex PCR; TCRdb lists only in-frame clones, some missing. The repertoire has about 36,000 clones, more than 75% of them found once; the top ten carry 5.4%. This specimen was cultured CD4+ T cells from PBMCs, taken from a patient who received antiretroviral therapy. The TCR originated in an adult with HIV. The donor label of this sample is uncertain. The chain joins TRBV29-1 to TRBJ2-7; possible D gene TRBD1, 6 bases. CDR3 protein: CSVAVTGSYEQYF. The CDR3 bases are TGCAGCGTTGCAGTGACAGGCTCCTACGAGCAGTACTTC.